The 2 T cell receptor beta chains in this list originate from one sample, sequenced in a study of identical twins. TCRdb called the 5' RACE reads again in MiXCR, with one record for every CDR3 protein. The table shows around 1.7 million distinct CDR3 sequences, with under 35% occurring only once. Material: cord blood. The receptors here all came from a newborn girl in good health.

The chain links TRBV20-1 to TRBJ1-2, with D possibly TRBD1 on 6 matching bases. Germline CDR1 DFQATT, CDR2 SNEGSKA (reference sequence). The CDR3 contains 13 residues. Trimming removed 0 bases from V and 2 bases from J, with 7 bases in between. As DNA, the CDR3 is TGCAGTGCTAGAGAAGGACAGAACTATGGCTACACCTTC. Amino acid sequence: CSAREGQNYGYTF.

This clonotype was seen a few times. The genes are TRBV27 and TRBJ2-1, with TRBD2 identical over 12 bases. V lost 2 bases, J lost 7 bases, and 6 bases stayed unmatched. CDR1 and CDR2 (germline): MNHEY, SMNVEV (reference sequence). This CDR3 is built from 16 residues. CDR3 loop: CASSLRLAGVANEQFF. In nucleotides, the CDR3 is TGTGCCAGCAGTTTAAGACTAGCGGGAGTGGCAAATGAGCAGTTCTTC.